A selection of T cell receptor beta chains follows, all from one sample in a study of shared clonotypes between healthy human individuals. Only in-frame clones appear in the TCRdb table, and some are missing; sequencing was by immunoSEQ multiplex PCR. The data hold around 340,000 clones, with about 73% observed a single time. The sequenced sample was memory CD4+ T cells sorted from blood. These TCRs come from a man younger than 40 in good health. Each CDR3 is given with its conserved first and last residue. The order of the fields is J gene, D gene, clone size, V gene, CDR3 DNA, CDR3 protein. D genes are given only for firm matches. Rows may omit the clone size; those that give it use once, few, many or a size class.

>TRBJ1-3|.|.|TRBV20-1
TGCAGTTCTTTCCGTGGAAACACCATATATTTT
CSSFRGNTIYF
>TRBJ1-4|.|.|TRBV18
TGTGCCAGCTCACCCCTACTGGGACCCACAGAGGAAAAACTGTTTTTT
CASSPLLGPTEEKLFF
>TRBJ2-2|.|.|TRBV6-5
TGTGCCAGCAGTTACTACAGAGACACCGGGGAGCTGTTTTTT
CASSYYRDTGELFF
>TRBJ1-1|.|few|TRBV20-1
TGCAGTGCTAGACCGCGGATTGAAGCTTTCTTT
CSARPRIEAFF
>TRBJ2-3|.|.|TRBV27
TGTGCCAGCAGTTCTTGGGGTAGCACAGATACGCAGTATTTT
CASSSWGSTDTQYF
>TRBJ2-3|.|few|TRBV5-6
TGTGCCAGCAGCTCGGGACACAAATACACAGATACGCAGTATTTT
CASSSGHKYTDTQYF
>TRBJ2-3|.|.|TRBV12-5
TGTGCTAGTGGTTTGGAGGGAGCAGATACGCAGTATTTT
CASGLEGADTQYF
>TRBJ1-6|.|.|TRBV18
TGTGCCAGCTCACCGGACATTTCGAGCTCCTATAATTCACCCCTCCACTTT
CASSPDISSSYNSPLHF
>TRBJ1-2|TRBD1|.|TRBV6-6
TGTGCCAGCAGTTACCCGGTGGGACAGAACTATGGCTACACCTTC
CASSYPVGQNYGYTF
>TRBJ2-7|.|.|TRBV28
TGTGCCAGCCTGGGAGGTAGTAGCTCCTACGAGCAGTACTTC
CASLGGSSSYEQYF
>TRBJ1-1|.|.|TRBV6-5
TGTGCCAGCAGTTTATCCCACCTAAACACTGAAGCTTTCTTT
CASSLSHLNTEAFF
>TRBJ2-1|.|.|TRBV9
TGTGCCAGCAGCGCTACTTCTGGGGAGGGGGCGAGGAATGAGCAGTTCTTC
CASSATSGEGARNEQFF
>TRBJ2-3|TRBD2|few|TRBV9
TGTGCCAGCAGCGTAGTTGGCGGGAGGACAGATACGCAGTATTTT
CASSVVGGRTDTQYF
>TRBJ1-2|.|.|TRBV6-5
TGTGCCAGCGGAGTAGGGGGGGGCTATGGCTACACCTTC
CASGVGGGYGYTF
>TRBJ2-7|TRBD1|few|TRBV30
TGTGCCTGGGACACCGGGACAGGGGCTGGCGAGCAGTACTTC
CAWDTGTGAGEQYF
>TRBJ1-1|TRBD1|.|TRBV6-5
TGTGCCACCAGGGGGCCAAAAGAAGCTTTCTTT
CATRGPKEAFF
>TRBJ2-3|.|.|TRBV7-2
TGTGCCAGCAGCTTAAGACACTACACAGATACGCAGTATTTT
CASSLRHYTDTQYF